The present T cell receptor beta chain was sequenced within a study of blood T cell repertoires in COVID-19 (TCRdb year 2020). In terms of the full investigation: Samples from collaborators originated in the United States, Italy and Spain and spanned both the acute and convalescent phases of COVID-19. The prospective study material was composed of cDNA or gDNA derived from T cells, B-cell-depleted T cells, or PBMCs. The dataset comprised deeply sampled blood TCRbeta repertoires from subjects exposed to, actively infected with, or recovered from COVID-19. The repertoires were released in a freely available public database intended as a resource for research on the immune response to SARS-CoV-2. Samples were obtained from the ongoing ImmuneRACE study (first 160 participants) and from about 1,300 subjects provided by 6 global collaborators. A de-identified subject ID, COVID-19 status, age in years and sex were almost always included in the sample metadata. Where available, HLA class I and class II types were taken from metadata supplied by the sample provider and were not determined by assay-based typing.

Looking up the germline V gene yields CDR1 WSHSY and CDR2 SAAADI. Trimming takes 7 bases off V and 3 bases off J; junction bases not matched to a gene: 10. The CDR3 has 15 amino acids, counting the end cysteine and phenylalanine. The entry retains the CDR3 DNA only, 45 bases that are in frame from base 1. TCRbeta CDR3 regions were amplified from genomic DNA by means of the immunoSEQ Assay, a bias-controlled multiplex PCR. Under the source paper's analysis protocol: The number of nucleated cells in each sample was estimated from the amplification of reference gene primers within the assay. To quantify the absolute abundance of each unique TCRbeta CDR3 rearrangement, sequence reads were collapsed and filtered. For each sample, productive Simpson clonality was calculated as the square root of Simpson's diversity index over productive rearrangements. TCRdb took over this immuneACCESS table, retaining in-frame rearrangements with V and J assigned. Such tables are incomplete; in checked studies, under half of the missing clones stem from an unresolved V gene, and the remainder is unexplained. The DNA gave D and trimming, while V, J and clone size come from that table. The sample table contains 280,000 or so clones; only one count was recorded for around 88% of them. The top ten constitute roughly 6.2% of the sample.

Notes on this clone: The antigen it binds to is not known. Base qualities are missing; no much larger clone stands one base away.

Participants in the prospective study were aged roughly 18 to 100 years, lived in about two dozen United States geographic areas, and enrolled through a virtual design. To assign participants to cohorts, the prospective study relied on clinical history that participants themselves reported in a screening survey and a study questionnaire. Recovered participants in ImmuneRACE Cohort 3 were defined as having two consecutive negative NP/OP PCR tests, clearance from a healthcare professional, or resolution of symptoms. In the prospective study, mobile phlebotomists collected whole blood, serum and a nasopharyngeal or oropharyngeal swab from each participant. Participants in the prospective study had the option to provide additional blood draws and questionnaires over a roughly 2-month period. Before DNA extraction, blood samples from the prospective study were shipped at room temperature or frozen.

Beyond this particular receptor, the publication reports: Clinical and demographic metadata were provided uncurated, with the amount varying by source and participant.

Specimen: PBMCs or T cells enriched from blood (not recorded which). This TCR came from a woman aged 40-49 years who had recovered from COVID-19. Here the chain combines TRBV10-2 and TRBJ2-3, with 7 central nucleotides matching TRBD2. CDR3 loop: CASTRETIGTDTQYF. The nucleotides read TGCGCCAGCACGCGGGAGACGATAGGGACAGATACGCAGTATTTT.